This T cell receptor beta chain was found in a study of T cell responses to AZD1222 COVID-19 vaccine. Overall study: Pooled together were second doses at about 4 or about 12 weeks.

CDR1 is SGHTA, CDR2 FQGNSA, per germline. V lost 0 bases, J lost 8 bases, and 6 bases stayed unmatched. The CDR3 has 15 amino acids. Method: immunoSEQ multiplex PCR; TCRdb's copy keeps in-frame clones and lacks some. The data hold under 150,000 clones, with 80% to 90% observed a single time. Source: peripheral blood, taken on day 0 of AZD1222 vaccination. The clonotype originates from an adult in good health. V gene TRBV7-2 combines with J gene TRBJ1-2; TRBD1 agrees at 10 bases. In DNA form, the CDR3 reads TGTGCCAGCAGCTTAGCCCGCGGACAGGGGGACGGCTACACCTTC. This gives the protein CASSLARGQGDGYTF.